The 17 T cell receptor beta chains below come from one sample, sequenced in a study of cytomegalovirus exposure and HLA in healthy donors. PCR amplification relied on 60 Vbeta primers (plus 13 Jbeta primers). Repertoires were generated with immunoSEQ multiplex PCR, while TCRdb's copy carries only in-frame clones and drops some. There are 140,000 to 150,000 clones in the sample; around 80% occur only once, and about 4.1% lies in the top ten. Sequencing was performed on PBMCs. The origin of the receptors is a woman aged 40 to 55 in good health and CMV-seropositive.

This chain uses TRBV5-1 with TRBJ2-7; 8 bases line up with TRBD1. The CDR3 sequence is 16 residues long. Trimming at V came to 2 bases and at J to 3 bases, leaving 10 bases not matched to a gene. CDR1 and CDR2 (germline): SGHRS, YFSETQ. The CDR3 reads CASSLESGTGLYEQYF. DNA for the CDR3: TGCGCCAGCAGCTTAGAATCCGGGACAGGTCTCTACGAGCAGTACTTC. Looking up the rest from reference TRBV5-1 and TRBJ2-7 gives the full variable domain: KAGVTQTPRYLIKTRGQQVTLSCSPISGHRSVSWYQQTPGQGLQFLFEYFSETQRNKGNFPGRFSGRQFSNSRSEMNVSTLELGDSALYLCASSLESGTGLYEQYFGPGTRLTVT.

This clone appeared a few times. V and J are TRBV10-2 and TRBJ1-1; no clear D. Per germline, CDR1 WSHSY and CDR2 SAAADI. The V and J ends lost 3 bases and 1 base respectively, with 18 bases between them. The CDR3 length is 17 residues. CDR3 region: CASSDWRFRNSNTEAFF. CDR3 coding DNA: TGCGCCAGCAGTGATTGGAGGTTTCGGAATTCGAACACTGAAGCTTTCTTT.

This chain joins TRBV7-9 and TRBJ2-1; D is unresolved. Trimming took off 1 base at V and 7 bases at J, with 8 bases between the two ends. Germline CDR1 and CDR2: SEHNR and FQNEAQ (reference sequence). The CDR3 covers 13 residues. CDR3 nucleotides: TGTGCCAGCAGCTTAGGAGGCGTGAATGAGCAGTTCTTC. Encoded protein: CASSLGGVNEQFF.

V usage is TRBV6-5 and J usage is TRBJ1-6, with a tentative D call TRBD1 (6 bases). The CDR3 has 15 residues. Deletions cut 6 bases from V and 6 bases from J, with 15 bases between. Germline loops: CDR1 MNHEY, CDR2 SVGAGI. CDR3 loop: CASSYDRPPNSPLHF. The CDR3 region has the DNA TGTGCCAGCAGCTATGACAGGCCTCCTAATTCACCCCTCCACTTT.

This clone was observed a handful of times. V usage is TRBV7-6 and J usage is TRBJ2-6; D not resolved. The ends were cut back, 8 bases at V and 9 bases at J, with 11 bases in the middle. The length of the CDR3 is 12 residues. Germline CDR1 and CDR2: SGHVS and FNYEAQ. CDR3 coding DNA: TGTGCCAGCGGCGGATTGGGCAACGTCCTGACTTTC. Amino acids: CASGGLGNVLTF.

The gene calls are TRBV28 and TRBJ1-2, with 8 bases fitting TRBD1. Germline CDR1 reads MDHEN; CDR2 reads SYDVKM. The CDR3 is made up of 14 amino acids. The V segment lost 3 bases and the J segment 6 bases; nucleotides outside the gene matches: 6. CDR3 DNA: TGTGCCAGCAGTTTGGACAGGGTCTCGAATGGCTACACCTTC. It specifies CASSLDRVSNGYTF.

The CDR3 sequence is CASSPGQGVLNEQFF. The CDR3 nucleotides are TGCGCCAGCAGCCCTGGACAGGGGGTTTTAAATGAGCAGTTCTTC. The chain links TRBV4-3 to TRBJ2-1; 10 bases map to TRBD1. V shed 4 bases, J shed 7 bases, and the junction held 7 bases outside the gene matches. CDR3 length: 15 residues. The germline V gene encodes CDR1 LGHNA and CDR2 YSLEER.

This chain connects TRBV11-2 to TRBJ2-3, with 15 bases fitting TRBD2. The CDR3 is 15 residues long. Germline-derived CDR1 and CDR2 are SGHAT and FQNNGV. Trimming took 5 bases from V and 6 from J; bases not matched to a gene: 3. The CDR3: CASSLGTSGGDTQYF. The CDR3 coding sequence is TGTGCCAGCAGCCTCGGGACTAGCGGGGGGGATACGCAGTATTTT.

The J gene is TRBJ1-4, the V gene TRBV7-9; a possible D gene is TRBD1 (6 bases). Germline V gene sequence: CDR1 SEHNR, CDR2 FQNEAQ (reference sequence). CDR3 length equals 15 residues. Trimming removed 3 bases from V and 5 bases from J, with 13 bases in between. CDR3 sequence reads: CASSFGTGQNEKLFF. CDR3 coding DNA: TGTGCCAGCAGCTTCGGAACAGGGCAGAATGAAAAACTGTTTTTT.

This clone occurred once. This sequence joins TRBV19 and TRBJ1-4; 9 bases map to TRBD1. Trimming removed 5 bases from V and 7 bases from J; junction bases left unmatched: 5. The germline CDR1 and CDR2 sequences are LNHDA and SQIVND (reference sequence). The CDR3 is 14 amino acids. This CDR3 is CASSPGTGSEKLFF. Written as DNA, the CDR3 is TGTGCCAGTAGTCCGGGGACAGGGAGTGAAAAACTGTTTTTT. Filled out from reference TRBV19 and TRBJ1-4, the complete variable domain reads DGGITQSPKYLFRKEGQNVTLSCEQNLNHDAMYWYRQDPGQGLRLIYYSQIVNDFQKGDIAEGYSVSREKKESFPLTVTSAQKNPTAFYLCASSPGTGSEKLFFGSGTQLSVL.

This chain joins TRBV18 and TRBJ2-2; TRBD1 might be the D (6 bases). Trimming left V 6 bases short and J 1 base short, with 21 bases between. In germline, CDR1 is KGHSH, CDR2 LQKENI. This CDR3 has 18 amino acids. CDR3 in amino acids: CASSLRALSGVNTGELFF. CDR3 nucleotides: TGTGCCAGCTCGCTCCGGGCCTTATCAGGGGTGAACACCGGGGAGCTGTTTTTT.

CDR3: CASSLWDIRPGELFF. The CDR3 coding sequence is TGTGCCAGCAGCTTATGGGACATCAGGCCCGGGGAGCTGTTTTTT. The chain uses TRBV7-9 and TRBJ2-2; tentative D call: TRBD1 (6 bases). This CDR3 region has 15 residues. The V end was cut by 2 bases, the J end by 6 bases, with 13 bases between. Germline CDR1 SEHNR, CDR2 FQNEAQ (reference sequence). The full variable domain, completed using reference TRBV7-9 and TRBJ2-2, is DTGVSQNPRHKITKRGQNVTFRCDPISEHNRLYWYRQTLGQGPEFLTYFQNEAQLEKSRLLSDRFSAERPKGSFSTLEIQRTEQGDSAMYLCASSLWDIRPGELFFGEGSRLTVL.

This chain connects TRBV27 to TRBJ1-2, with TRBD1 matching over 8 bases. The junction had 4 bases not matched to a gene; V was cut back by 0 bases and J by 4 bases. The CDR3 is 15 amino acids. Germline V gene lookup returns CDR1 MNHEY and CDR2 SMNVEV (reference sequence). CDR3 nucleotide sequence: TGTGCCAGCAGTTTATCGGGGACAGGTATCTATGGCTACACCTTC. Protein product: CASSLSGTGIYGYTF.

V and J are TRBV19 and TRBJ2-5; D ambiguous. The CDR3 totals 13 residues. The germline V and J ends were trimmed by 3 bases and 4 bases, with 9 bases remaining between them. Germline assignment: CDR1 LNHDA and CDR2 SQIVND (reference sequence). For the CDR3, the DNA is TGTGCCAGTAGTATTCTCACGGGAGAGACCCAGTACTTC. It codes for CASSILTGETQYF.

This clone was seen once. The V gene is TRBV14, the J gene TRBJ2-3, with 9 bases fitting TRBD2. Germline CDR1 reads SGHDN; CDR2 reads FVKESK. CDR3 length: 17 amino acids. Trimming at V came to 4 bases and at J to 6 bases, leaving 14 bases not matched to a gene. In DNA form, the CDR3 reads TGTGCCAGCAGCCCCCCGCCTAGCGGGATAAACAGGGATACGCAGTATTTT. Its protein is CASSPPPSGINRDTQYF.

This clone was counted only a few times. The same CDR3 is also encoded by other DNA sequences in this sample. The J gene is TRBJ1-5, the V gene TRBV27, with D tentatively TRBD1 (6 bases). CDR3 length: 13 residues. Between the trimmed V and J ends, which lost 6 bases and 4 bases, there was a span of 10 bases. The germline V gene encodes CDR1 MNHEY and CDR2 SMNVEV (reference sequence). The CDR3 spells CASSLQGNQPQHF. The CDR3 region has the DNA TGTGCCAGCAGCCTGCAGGGGAATCAGCCCCAGCATTTT.

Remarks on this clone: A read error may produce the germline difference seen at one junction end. CDR3 sequence reads: CSSSLDQGWETQYF. The CDR3 nucleotides are TGTTCCAGCAGCTTAGATCAGGGTTGGGAGACCCAGTACTTC. The V call is TRBV7-9, the J call TRBJ2-5; D perhaps matches TRBD1 (5 bases). Germline V CDR1 and CDR2: SEHNR, FQNEAQ (reference sequence). The CDR3 has 14 amino acids.